This entry describes one T cell receptor beta chain. Its target is unknown. The template switching step added UMIs that contained a 6-nucleotide sample barcode. TCRalpha along with TCRbeta cDNA was subjected to two nested PCRs lasting about 16 and 10 cycles. Reanalyzing the 5' RACE reads, TCRdb keeps one entry per CDR3 protein, without DNA. This repertoire includes nearly 450,000 distinct CDR3 sequences. The data were obtained in a study of monozygotic twins with inflammatory bowel disease. Study conclusions and caveats: Healthy co-twins had higher TCRbeta inverse Simpson diversity than their IBD twins.

Blood was collected, roughly 2.5 ml per donor. The CDR3 has 19 residues. Germline V gene sequence: CDR1 LGHNA, CDR2 YSLEER. Sample: blood. The V and J genes are TRBV4-3 and TRBJ2-7; TCRdb names TRBD2, which stays unverified in the absence of DNA. The sequence came from a human donor with ulcerative colitis or Crohn's disease, or a healthy co-twin of an affected twin (not recorded which). The CDR3 sequence is CASSQDLRTSGISSYEQYF.